The rows below give T cell receptor beta chains drawn from one sample of a study of PD-1 blockade in classical Hodgkin lymphoma. TCRdb's table, derived via immunoSEQ multiplex PCR, lists solely in-frame clones and lacks some. The sample contains 66,000 or so clones, 71% of which appear only once. Source: peripheral blood mononuclear cells (PBMCs), taken before the second cycle of nivolumab. The source of these receptors is a human donor with classical Hodgkin lymphoma. CDR3s include the opening cysteine and the closing phenylalanine or tryptophan. Each record gives: D gene, V gene, clone size, J gene, CDR3 DNA, CDR3 protein. D genes are given only for firm matches. Clone size appears in some rows only: once, few, many, or a class for an expanded clone.

D: NA; V: TRBV27; size: NA; J: TRBJ2-7; DNA: TGTGCCAGCAGTCAACAGGGTAACTACGAGCAGTACTTC; CDR3: CASSQQGNYEQYF
D: NA; V: TRBV2; size: NA; J: TRBJ2-7; DNA: TGTGCCAGCAGCTCCACTAGACAAGCGAGCTCCTACGAGCAGTACTTC; CDR3: CASSSTRQASSYEQYF
D: NA; V: TRBV11-3; size: NA; J: TRBJ1-2; DNA: TGTGCCAGCAGCTTAGGGACAGCTTTCTATGGCTACACCTTC; CDR3: CASSLGTAFYGYTF
D: NA; V: TRBV18; size: NA; J: TRBJ2-1; DNA: TGTGCCAGCTCACCATCCGCCAGGGGAACCTACAATGAGCAGTTCTTC; CDR3: CASSPSARGTYNEQFF
D: NA; V: TRBV7-2; size: few; J: TRBJ1-2; DNA: TGTGCCAGCAGCTTAATCAGCGAGGCTAACTATGGCTACACCTTC; CDR3: CASSLISEANYGYTF
D: NA; V: TRBV27; size: many; J: TRBJ2-2; DNA: TGTGCCAGCAGTTGGAAAGGCGGGGCCGGGGAGCTGTTTTTT; CDR3: CASSWKGGAGELFF
D: NA; V: TRBV15; size: NA; J: TRBJ2-1; DNA: TGTGCCACCAGCATCGCTCAGGGGGGCGGGGAGCAGTTCTTC; CDR3: CATSIAQGGGEQFF
D: TRBD2; V: TRBV19; size: NA; J: TRBJ2-5; DNA: TGTGCCAGTAGCGGGGATGGACTAGCGGGAGGCCAGTACTTC; CDR3: CASSGDGLAGGQYF
D: NA; V: TRBV2; size: NA; J: TRBJ2-7; DNA: TGTGCCAGCAGTGATCCCAGCTACGAGCAGTACTTC; CDR3: CASSDPSYEQYF
D: NA; V: TRBV30; size: NA; J: TRBJ2-3; DNA: TGTGCCTGGAGTATGAGTAGGGATACGCAGTATTTT; CDR3: CAWSMSRDTQYF
D: NA; V: TRBV5-5; size: NA; J: TRBJ2-7; DNA: TGTGCCAGCAGCTTGCGGGACTCCTACGAGCAGTACTTC; CDR3: CASSLRDSYEQYF
D: NA; V: TRBV15; size: NA; J: TRBJ2-3; DNA: TGTGCCACCAGCAGAGATCCGAGCACAGATACGCAGTATTTT; CDR3: CATSRDPSTDTQYF
D: TRBD1; V: TRBV2; size: few; J: TRBJ1-2; DNA: TGTGCCAGCAGGGTGGGACAGGGGATAGGTTATGGCTACACCTTC; CDR3: CASRVGQGIGYGYTF
D: NA; V: TRBV15; size: NA; J: TRBJ1-2; DNA: TGTGCCACCACGGGAACAGGAGAGAAGGGGCTCTATGGCTACACCTTC; CDR3: CATTGTGEKGLYGYTF
D: NA; V: TRBV5-1; size: NA; J: TRBJ1-1; DNA: TGCGCCAGCAGCTTGGGACCTAACAGGTACCTCGAGGGAGACACTGAAGCTTTCTTT; CDR3: CASSLGPNRYLEGDTEAFF